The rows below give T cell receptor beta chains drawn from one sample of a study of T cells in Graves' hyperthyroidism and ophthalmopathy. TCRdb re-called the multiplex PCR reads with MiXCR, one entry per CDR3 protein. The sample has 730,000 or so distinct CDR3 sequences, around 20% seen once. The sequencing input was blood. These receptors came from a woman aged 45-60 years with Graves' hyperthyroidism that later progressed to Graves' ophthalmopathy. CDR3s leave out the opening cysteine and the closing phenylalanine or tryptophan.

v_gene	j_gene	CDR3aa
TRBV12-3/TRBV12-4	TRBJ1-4	ASSFGWGDEKLF
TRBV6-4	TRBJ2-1	ASSAGTSGGDNEQF
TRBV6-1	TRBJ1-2	ASSESRQITNYGYT
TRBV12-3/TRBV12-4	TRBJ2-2	ASSFKGTGELF
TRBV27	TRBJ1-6	ASRLSTASSYNSPLH
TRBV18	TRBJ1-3	ASSPSQSASGNTIY
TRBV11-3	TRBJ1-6	ASSLEQNSPLH
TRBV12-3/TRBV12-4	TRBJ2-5	ASSWAGGKETQY
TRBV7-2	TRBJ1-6	ASSLWGVYNSPLH
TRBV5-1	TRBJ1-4	ASSFTGWGEKLF
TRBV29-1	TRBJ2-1	SEQGLLDNEQF
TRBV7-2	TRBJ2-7	ASSLAGGEQY
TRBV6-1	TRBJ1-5	ASSEVWRPGSNQPQH
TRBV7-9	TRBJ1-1	APGEGADTEAF
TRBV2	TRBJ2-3	ASSGPAGGTTDTQY
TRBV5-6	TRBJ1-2	ASSVRDSQNYGYT
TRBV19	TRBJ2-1	ASSMFGGGHNEQF
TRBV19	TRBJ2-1	ASSIARLAVSDEQF
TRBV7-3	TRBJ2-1	ASSPGTSDEQF
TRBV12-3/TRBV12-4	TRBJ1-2	ASSLEGGPHYGYT
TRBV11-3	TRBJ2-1	ASSPTGTSVQEQF
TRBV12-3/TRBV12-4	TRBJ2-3	ASSAYDTQY
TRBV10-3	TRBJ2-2	AIRRVQGNTGELF
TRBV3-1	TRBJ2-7	ASSPPPGYEQY
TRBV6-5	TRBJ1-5	ASSWLGFNQPQH
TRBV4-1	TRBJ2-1	ASSQVNANNEQF
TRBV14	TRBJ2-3	ASSRLGRTGTDTQY
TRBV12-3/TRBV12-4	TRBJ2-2	ASSSFTGERPNTGELF
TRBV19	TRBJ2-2	ASTRDSLNTGELF
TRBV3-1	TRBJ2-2	ASSPIAGGGTGELF
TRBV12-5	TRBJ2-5	ASGLGLLQEAQY
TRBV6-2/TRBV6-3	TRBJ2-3	ASRETSGARSSTDTQY
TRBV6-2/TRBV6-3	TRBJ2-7	ASSYPRQASSYEQY
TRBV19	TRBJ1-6	ASSSPRDSLNSPLH
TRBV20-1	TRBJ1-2	SAEGASNYGYT
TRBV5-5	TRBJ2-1	ASSLASGGDHEQF
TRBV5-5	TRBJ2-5	ASSRRGGGQETQY
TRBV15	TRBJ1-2	ATSRDEARGYGYT
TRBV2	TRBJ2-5	ASKSMGWEETQY
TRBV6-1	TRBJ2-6	ASRGGTGGVSGANVLT
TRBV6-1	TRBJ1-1	ASSPTQVNTEAF
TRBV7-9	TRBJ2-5	ASSLAQGIRKTQY
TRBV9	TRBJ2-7	ASSSSGDSVEQY
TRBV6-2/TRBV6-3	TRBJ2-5	ASSLLGFRDETQY